This T cell receptor beta chain was recorded in a study of T cells in Graves' hyperthyroidism and ophthalmopathy. Used for diagnoses were clinical symptoms, serum thyroxine and TRAb, thyroid ultrasound and orbital computed tomography. About this clonotype itself: What it recognizes is unknown.

Study-level points and caveats: Most clonotypes expanded in thyroid above 0.001 were likewise present in blood.

TCR beta CDR3 regions were amplified from RNA transcripts. Researchers ran a first-round RT-PCR on the TCR CDR3 using the HTBI primer set. TCRdb reprocessed the multiplex PCR reads with MiXCR, giving one entry per CDR3 protein. The sample holds 400,000 to 450,000 distinct CDR3 sequences, about 15% seen once. CDR3 size: 14 residues. Germline CDR1 is SGHTA and CDR2 is FQGNSA. V shed 4 bases, J shed 9 bases, and the junction held 5 bases outside the gene matches. This sequence was found in a man aged 18 to 30 with Graves' ophthalmopathy. The sample was blood. J is TRBJ2-1 and V is TRBV7-2; 11 bases are a match to TRBD1. Here the CDR3 DNA reads TGTGCCAGCAGCTACCCCGGGACAGGGGGTGAGCAGTTCTTC. The encoded protein is CASSYPGTGGEQFF.